This is a list of T cell receptor beta chains from one sample in a study of blood T cells in healthy people across ages. TCRdb used MiXCR to reprocess the 5' RACE reads, holding one entry per CDR3 protein. The profile shows 850,000 to 1,300,000 distinct CDR3 sequences, 35% to 50% of them singletons. The sequencing input was blood. These receptors were obtained from a woman between 55 and 75 years old in good health. Both conserved end residues are part of each CDR3. Each record gives: CDR3 length, V gene, J gene, D gene, clone size, CDR3 protein, CDR3 DNA. The D gene is left open where the match is weak. Some rows mark clone size as missing; the rest say once, few, many or name a class of expanded clone.

>17|TRBV29-1|TRBJ2-1|TRBD2|.
CSVEPGLGPLSRGEQFF
TGCAGCGTTGAACCGGGACTAGGACCTTTATCGCGAGGTGAGCAGTTCTTC
>15|TRBV4-2|TRBJ2-3|.|few
CASSQDLGAEDTQYF
TGTGCCAGCAGCCAAGATCTGGGGGCAGAAGATACGCAGTATTTT
>14|TRBV3-1|TRBJ1-2|.|.
CASSQVRSNYGYTF
TGCGCCAGCAGCCAAGTAAGATCTAACTATGGCTACACCTTC
>16|TRBV19|TRBJ2-3|TRBD2|.
CASMQILAGGSDTQYF
TGTGCCAGTATGCAAATTCTAGCGGGAGGCTCAGATACGCAGTATTTT
>18|TRBV29-1|TRBJ2-5|.|many
CSVEGHRDPTKSPETQYF
TGCAGCGTTGAAGGGCACCGGGATCCAACTAAGAGTCCGGAGACCCAGTACTTC
>16|TRBV6-1|TRBJ2-3|TRBD2|few
CASSATSGSGTDTQYF
TGTGCCAGCAGTGCTACTAGCGGGAGCGGGACAGATACGCAGTATTTT
>17|TRBV6-2/TRBV6-3|TRBJ1-2|.|.
CASSPGRRQIPWYGYTF
TGTGCCAGCAGCCCCGGGAGGCGCCAAATACCATGGTATGGCTACACCTTC
>15|TRBV20-1|TRBJ2-1|TRBD2|.
CSARDHGREYNEQFF
TGCAGTGCTAGAGACCATGGGCGGGAGTACAATGAGCAGTTCTTC
>13|TRBV5-1|TRBJ2-5|.|.
CASSSDIKETQYF
TGCGCCAGCAGCTCGGACATCAAGGAGACCCAGTACTTC
>14|TRBV25-1|TRBJ2-5|.|.
CASSEFQGRETQYF
TGTGCCAGCAGTGAATTCCAGGGGCGAGAGACCCAGTACTTC
>13|TRBV30|TRBJ2-2|.|.
CAWSGYNTGELFF
TGTGCCTGGAGCGGGTATAACACCGGGGAGCTGTTTTTT
>15|TRBV29-1|TRBJ2-3|TRBD1|few
CSVDGTGGFTDTQYF
TGCAGCGTTGATGGAACAGGGGGCTTCACAGATACGCAGTATTTT
>16|TRBV5-8|TRBJ2-3|TRBD2|.
CASSYSGIRFTDTQYF
TGTGCCAGCTCCTATAGCGGGATACGATTCACAGATACGCAGTATTTT
>17|TRBV28|TRBJ2-7|.|.
CASSLHHLGQGGYEQYF
TGTGCCAGCAGTTTACACCACTTGGGGCAGGGGGGATACGAGCAGTACTTC
>14|TRBV6-1|TRBJ2-4|TRBD1|few
CASSRPGQGNIQYF
TGTGCCAGCAGCCGACCGGGACAGGGAAACATTCAGTACTTC
>15|TRBV7-3|TRBJ1-1|.|.
CASSLTRVRNTEAFF
TGTGCCAGCAGCTTAACACGGGTCCGGAACACTGAAGCTTTCTTT
>14|TRBV28|TRBJ1-5|TRBD1|.
CASSGQGAGQPQHF
TGTGCCAGCAGTGGACAGGGGGCGGGTCAGCCCCAGCATTTT
>13|TRBV9|TRBJ2-4|.|.
CASSGDSHREQYF
TGTGCCAGCAGCGGGGACTCCCATAGGGAGCAGTACTTC
>11|TRBV12-3/TRBV12-4|TRBJ2-1|TRBD1|.
CASSTGDEQFF
TGTGCCAGCAGCACAGGGGATGAGCAGTTCTTC
>18|TRBV10-3|TRBJ2-2|TRBD2|once
CAISESSPGLANTGELFF
TGTGCCATCAGTGAGTCGTCGCCGGGACTAGCGAACACCGGGGAGCTGTTTTTT